The TCR beta chain described here comes from a study of identical twins. The CDR3 is 13 residues long. The V end was cut by 6 bases, the J end by 4 bases, with 11 bases between. CDR1 and CDR2 from the germline V gene are SNHLY and FYNNEI. The donor group consisted entirely of healthy Caucasians. A universal primer site arose from template switching, and cDNA bore unique molecular identifiers. MiXCR, run by TCRdb on the 5' RACE reads, gives a single entry per CDR3 protein. Of 700,000 or so distinct CDR3 sequences in the sample, around 8.6% are singletons; the top ten hold roughly 0.97%. In this sample, this clonotype turned up a few times. This sample was also put to use in a study of yellow fever vaccine responses in identical twins.

V and J are TRBV2 and TRBJ2-3, with D possibly being TRBD1 (5 bases). This sequence was found in a woman under 30 in good health. The sequenced material came from PBMCs. The chain's CDR3 is CASRVGVADTQYF. For the CDR3, the DNA is TGTGCCAGCAGGGTAGGGGTAGCAGATACGCAGTATTTT.